These 25 T cell receptor beta chains were sequenced from one sample in a study of blood T cell repertoires in COVID-19. The method was immunoSEQ multiplex PCR; TCRdb's version includes in-frame clones alone and lacks a portion of them. The sample has under 60,000 clones, more than 70% seen once; the top ten hold around a quarter. Sequencing used peripheral blood. These receptors all stem from a woman at least 80 years old with acute or convalescent COVID-19.

V gene TRBV6-5 combines with J gene TRBJ2-3; 8 bases map to TRBD2. The germline CDR1 and CDR2 sequences are MNHEY and SVGAGI. The CDR3 is made up of 16 amino acids. The trim removed 4 bases at V and 1 base at J, leaving 7 bases unmatched. CDR3 nucleotide sequence: TGTGCCAGCAGTTCCACAGCGGGGGCGGGCACAGATACGCAGTATTTT. Residues: CASSSTAGAGTDTQYF.

This sequence joins TRBV18 and TRBJ1-3, with 8 positions matching TRBD1. From germline, CDR1 is KGHSH and CDR2 LQKENI. V shed 6 bases, J shed 0 bases, and the junction held 7 bases outside the gene matches. The length of the CDR3 is 16 residues. The CDR3 coding sequence is TGTGCCAGCTCGCCAGGACAGGGAGGCTCTGGAAACACCATATATTTT. Encoded protein: CASSPGQGGSGNTIYF.

The CDR3 region has the DNA TGTGCCAGCTCACCTAGACAGGGCCCCGGGGGTCAGTTCTTC. This sequence encodes CASSPRQGPGGQFF. The V gene is TRBV18, the J gene TRBJ2-1; D might be TRBD1 (7 bases). The CDR3 totals 14 residues. The V and J ends lost 3 bases and 13 bases respectively, with 19 bases between them. Germline CDR1 is KGHSH and CDR2 is LQKENI.

The chain is built from TRBV30 and TRBJ2-7; 9 positions agree with TRBD2. The V and J ends lost 3 bases and 9 bases, in that order; junction bases with no gene match: 12. The CDR3 totals 14 residues. Germline CDR1 is GTSNPN and CDR2 is SVGIG (reference sequence). CDR3 nucleotides: TGTGCCTGGAGAGGAGCGGGGGGAGCTCTAGGGCAGTACTTC. Protein: CAWRGAGGALGQYF.

The chain combines TRBV23-1 with TRBJ2-3, with TRBD2 matching over 7 bases. TRBV23-1 is an ORF, and what it does is uncertain. J gave up 5 bases and V 3 bases, and 8 bases lay outside the gene matches. This CDR3 is built from 15 residues. The CDR3 nucleotides read TGCGCCAGCAGTCACCCCGGGGAGGGAGGAGATACGCAGTATTTT. Translating gives CASSHPGEGGDTQYF.

This chain uses TRBV4-1 with TRBJ1-2; D unclear. There are 11 residues in the CDR3. Looked up from germline, CDR1 is MGHRA and CDR2 is YSYEKL. V shed 5 bases and J shed 6 bases, with 7 bases lying between them. In nucleotides, the CDR3 is TGCGCCAGCAGCGAGCAAAATGGCTACACCTTC. It codes for CASSEQNGYTF.

CDR3 in DNA: TGTGCCAGCAGTCCCCGTCCTCCGGGACAGGGATCACCCCTCCACTTT. Protein sequence: CASSPRPPGQGSPLHF. The chain is built from TRBV28 and TRBJ1-6; 9 bases match TRBD1. V lost 5 bases to trimming and J lost 10 bases; unmatched junction nucleotides: 12. Germline loops: CDR1 MDHEN, CDR2 SYDVKM. The CDR3 extends over 16 amino acids.

In DNA form, the CDR3 reads TGTGCCAGCAGATACACGGGGGATACGCAGTATTTT. It yields the protein CASRYTGDTQYF. The chain has TRBV5-6 and TRBJ2-3, with D perhaps matching TRBD2 (5 bases). V was clipped by 5 bases and J by 6 bases, with 10 bases between them. There are 12 residues in the CDR3. CDR1 is SGHDT and CDR2 is YYEEEE in the germline V gene.

The J gene is TRBJ2-6, the V gene TRBV2; maybe TRBD1 (6 bases). The length of the CDR3 is 15 residues. The V end was cut by 3 bases, the J end by 2 bases, with 8 bases between. CDR1 SNHLY and CDR2 FYNNEI come from the germline V gene. The CDR3 DNA is TGTGCCAGCAGTGATTCAGGGGCTGGGGCCAACGTCCTGACTTTC. Translation gives CASSDSGAGANVLTF.

This clone appeared a single time. The rearrangement joins TRBV5-4 to TRBJ2-1; TRBD2 matches at 13 bases. The CDR3 contains 15 residues. Per the germline V gene, CDR1 is SGHNT and CDR2 is YYREEE (reference sequence). V shed 4 bases, J shed 9 bases, and the junction held 7 bases outside the gene matches. The CDR3 DNA reads TGTGCCAGCAGCCCAGGACTAGCGGGGGTGGGTGAGCAGTTCTTC. It specifies CASSPGLAGVGEQFF.

The rearrangement links TRBV30 to TRBJ2-2; tentative D call: TRBD2 (6 bases). Germline CDR1 reads GTSNPN; CDR2 reads SVGIG (reference sequence). The CDR3 is 11 amino acids. With 2 bases removed from V and 10 bases from J, the gap between germline ends came to 8 bases. Written as DNA, the CDR3 is TGTGCCTGGAGTACGGGAGCGGAGCTGTTTTTT. Translating gives CAWSTGAELFF. The full variable domain, its missing parts supplied by reference TRBV30 and TRBJ2-2, is SQTIHQWPATLVQPVGSPLSLECTVEGTSNPNLYWYRQAAGRGLQLLFYSVGIGQISSEVPQNLSASRPQDRQFILSSKKLLLSDSGFYLCAWSTGAELFFGEGSRLTVL.

The rearrangement uses TRBV27 and TRBJ1-3; D not resolved. This CDR3 is built from 15 residues. CDR1 MNHEY and CDR2 SMNVEV come from the germline V gene (reference sequence). V lost 4 bases to trimming and J lost 0 bases, with 10 bases between them. The CDR3 DNA reads as TGTGCCAGCAGTTCCGGTGGTTACTCTGGAAACACCATATATTTT. This sequence encodes CASSSGGYSGNTIYF.

This clone showed up just once. This chain joins TRBV18 and TRBJ1-2; 7 nucleotides align to TRBD1. From germline, CDR1 is KGHSH and CDR2 LQKENI. This CDR3 region has 14 residues. The junction had 10 bases not matched to a gene; V was cut back by 2 bases and J by 10 bases. The CDR3 loop reads CASSPGGEQGTYTF. The CDR3 region has the DNA TGTGCCAGCTCACCAGGAGGGGAACAGGGGACCTACACCTTC. Combining the CDR3 with reference TRBV18 and TRBJ1-2 gives the whole variable domain NAGVMQNPRHLVRRRGQEARLRCSPMKGHSHVYWYRQLPEEGLKFMVYLQKENIIDESGMPKERFSAEFPKEGPSILRIQQVVRGDSAAYFCASSPGGEQGTYTFGSGTRLTVV.

The J gene is TRBJ1-4, the V gene TRBV27; the D is unclear. The CDR3 has 14 residues. Trimming took off 2 bases at V and 4 bases at J, with 8 bases between the two ends. CDR1 and CDR2 from the germline V gene are MNHEY and SMNVEV (reference sequence). The CDR3 DNA sequence: TGTGCCAGCAGTTTAGCCGGACTTAATGAAAAACTGTTTTTT. It encodes CASSLAGLNEKLFF.

This chain uses TRBV5-3 with TRBJ1-4; possibly TRBD1 for D (6 bases). TRBV5-3 is assigned to the ORF class and has an uncertain function. Trimming removed 1 base at V and 7 bases at J, with 11 bases between. This CDR3 region has 14 residues. The CDR3 coding sequence is TGTGCCAGAAGCTTGAACAGGGCTGGTGAAAAACTGTTTTTT. This translates into CARSLNRAGEKLFF.

This chain connects TRBV24-1 to TRBJ2-2; 10 bases agree with TRBD2. The CDR3 runs 17 residues. With 4 bases clipped from V and 5 bases from J, the junction kept 9 bases outside the gene matches. Germline values: CDR1 KGHDR, CDR2 SFDVKD. DNA for the CDR3: TGTGCCACCAGTGACTCCCTAGCGGGGGCGGAGACCGGGGAGCTGTTTTTT. Its translation: CATSDSLAGAETGELFF.

The rearrangement links TRBV5-8 to TRBJ1-2, with 7 bases fitting TRBD1. There are 14 residues in the CDR3. Germline CDR1 and CDR2: SGHTS and YDEGEE. The trim removed 4 bases at V and 3 bases at J, leaving 6 bases unmatched. The CDR3 loop is CASSISTGDYGYTF. CDR3 DNA sequence: TGTGCCAGCAGCATCTCCACAGGGGACTATGGCTACACCTTC.

This chain links TRBV5-1 with TRBJ2-1, with 12 bases that match TRBD2. The J segment lost 8 bases and the V segment lost 4 bases, leaving 10 bases of the junction unmatched. From germline, CDR1 is SGHRS and CDR2 YFSETQ. The CDR3 runs 16 residues. For the CDR3, the DNA is TGCGCCAGCAGCATGGGGGGGACTAGCGGGTCCGATGAGCAGTTCTTC. Translating it yields CASSMGGTSGSDEQFF.

J is TRBJ1-1 and V is TRBV15; 7 bases map to TRBD1. Germline CDR1 LNHNV, CDR2 YYDKDF (reference sequence). CDR3 length: 15 amino acids. With V trimmed by 3 bases and J by 0 bases, 4 bases remained unmatched. Written as DNA, the CDR3 is TGTGCCACCAGCAGCATGGGACAGTTGAACACTGAAGCTTTCTTT. Translating it yields CATSSMGQLNTEAFF.

The genes are TRBV4-2 and TRBJ2-3; 11 bases are shared with TRBD2. Germline trimming cut 2 bases from V and 9 bases from J; bases unmatched to any gene: 10. This CDR3 contains 16 residues. Germline V gene data show CDR1 as LGHNA and CDR2 as YNFKEQ. The CDR3 protein is CASSQMVASGGMTQYF. The CDR3, as DNA: TGTGCCAGCAGCCAAATGGTGGCTAGCGGGGGGATGACGCAGTATTTT.

CDR3 bases: TGCAGCGTAGCCAAGGGGGAAGGGACCCAGTACTTC. Translation: CSVAKGEGTQYF. This chain links TRBV29-1 with TRBJ2-5, with D maybe TRBD1 (6 bases). The V end lost 6 bases, the J end lost 7 bases, and 15 bases lay between the germline ends. Germline lookup yields CDR1 SQVTM and CDR2 ANQGSEA. The CDR3 contains 12 residues. Together with reference TRBV29-1 and TRBJ2-5, the CDR3 gives the full variable domain: SAVISQKPSRDICQRGTSLTIQCQVDSQVTMMFWYRQQPGQSLTLIATANQGSEATYESGFVIDKFPISRPNLTFSTLTVSNMSPEDSSIYLCSVAKGEGTQYFGPGTRLLVL.

V gene TRBV27 combines with J gene TRBJ1-1; possible D gene TRBD1, 6 bases. V was shortened by 6 bases and J by 5 bases, with 19 bases between the two germline ends. The CDR3 extends over 15 amino acids. In germline, CDR1 is MNHEY, CDR2 SMNVEV (reference sequence). The CDR3 protein is CASSELQQGRTEAFF. As DNA, the CDR3 is TGTGCCAGCAGCGAACTTCAACAGGGTCGGACTGAAGCTTTCTTT.

This chain links TRBV19 with TRBJ1-2; TRBD1 aligns across 7 bases. Germline values: CDR1 LNHDA, CDR2 SQIVND (reference sequence). V trimming: 2 bases; J trimming: 5 bases; junction bases outside the gene matches: 2. The CDR3 length is 13 residues. The DNA for the CDR3 is TGTGCCAGTAGTATAAAGGGGGCGTATGGCTACACCTTC. Translating it yields CASSIKGAYGYTF.

The chain uses TRBV7-8 and TRBJ1-1; weak D call: TRBD1 (6 bases). The germline V gene has CDR1 SGHVS and CDR2 FQNEAQ. This CDR3 is built from 13 residues. V dropped 5 bases and J dropped 1 base, with 8 bases sitting between them. The CDR3 sequence is CASSPTGNTEAFF. DNA for the CDR3: TGTGCCAGCAGCCCGACAGGGAACACTGAAGCTTTCTTT.

This chain links TRBV7-9 with TRBJ1-2; TRBD1 agrees at 7 bases. The germline CDR1 and CDR2 sequences are SEHNR and FQNEAQ (reference sequence). V lost 5 bases to trimming and J lost 2 bases; unmatched junction nucleotides: 2. This CDR3 region has 13 residues. CDR3 sequence reads: CASSQQGNYGYTF. The CDR3 DNA reads as TGTGCCAGCAGCCAACAGGGGAACTATGGCTACACCTTC.